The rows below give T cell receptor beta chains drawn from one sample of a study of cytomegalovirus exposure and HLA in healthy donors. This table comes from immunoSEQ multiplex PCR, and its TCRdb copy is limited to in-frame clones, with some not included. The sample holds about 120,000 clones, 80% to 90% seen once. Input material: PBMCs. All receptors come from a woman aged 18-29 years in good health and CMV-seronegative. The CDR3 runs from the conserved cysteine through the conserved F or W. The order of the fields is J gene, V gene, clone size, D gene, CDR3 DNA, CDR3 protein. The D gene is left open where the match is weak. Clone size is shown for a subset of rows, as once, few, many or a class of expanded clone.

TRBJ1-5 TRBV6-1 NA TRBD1 TGTGCCAGCAGACAGGGGTGGGCCAATCAGCCCCAGCATTTT CASRQGWANQPQHF
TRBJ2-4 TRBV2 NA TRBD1 TGTGCCAGCAGTAGGGGACAGCCAGCCAAAAACATTCAGTACTTC CASSRGQPAKNIQYF
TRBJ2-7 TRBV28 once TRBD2 TGTGCCAGCACTCCCCAAAGCGGGAGGCGCGAGCAGTACTTC CASTPQSGRREQYF
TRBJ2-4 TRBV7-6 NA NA TGTGCCAGCAGCTTAGGCCCTACAGGGTTCGGGGCCAAAAACATTCAGTACTTC CASSLGPTGFGAKNIQYF
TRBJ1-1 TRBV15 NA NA TGTGCCACCAGCAGAGGGAAGGTGGGTGCGGACACTGAAGCTTTCTTT CATSRGKVGADTEAFF
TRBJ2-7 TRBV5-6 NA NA TGTGCCAGCAGCTTGGGACAGACGAAGCAGTACTTC CASSLGQTKQYF
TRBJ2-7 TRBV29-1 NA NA TGCAGCGTCCGGGAGGGGGCGCGTGAGCAGTACTTC CSVREGAREQYF
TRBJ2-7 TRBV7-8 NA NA TGTGCCAGCAGCCTTACAGGGAAAGGGGGCTACGAGCAGTACTTC CASSLTGKGGYEQYF
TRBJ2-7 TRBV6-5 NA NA TGTGCCAGCACCAACCCGGTGGACAACTCCTACGAGCAGTACTTC CASTNPVDNSYEQYF
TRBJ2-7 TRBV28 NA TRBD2 TGTGCCAGCAGTTTGCCCCTAGCGGGCAGTTCCTACGAGCAGTACTTC CASSLPLAGSSYEQYF
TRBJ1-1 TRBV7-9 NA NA TGTGCCAGCAGCCTTCGGGGCACTGAAGCTTTCTTT CASSLRGTEAFF
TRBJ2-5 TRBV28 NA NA TGTGCCAGCAGAACGGACAGCCAAGAGACCCAGTACTTC CASRTDSQETQYF
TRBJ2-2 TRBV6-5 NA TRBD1 TGTGCCAGCAGTTACCTAACCGGGACAGGGGAAGGGGAGCTGTTTTTT CASSYLTGTGEGELFF
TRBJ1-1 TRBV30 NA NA TGTGCCTGGAGTGGTACAAAACAAGCTTTCTTT CAWSGTKQAFF
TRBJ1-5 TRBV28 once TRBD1 TGTGCCAGCAGGGACGGACAGGGGGGTGATAGCAATCAGCCCCAGCATTTT CASRDGQGGDSNQPQHF
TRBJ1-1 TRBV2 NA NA TGTGCCAGCGGGGGCAGGGGCGTGAACACTGAAGCTTTCTTT CASGGRGVNTEAFF
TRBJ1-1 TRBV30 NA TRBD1 TGTGCCTGGATTGGGACAGGTGGTGAAGCTTTCTTT CAWIGTGGEAFF
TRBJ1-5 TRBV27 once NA TGTGCCAGCAGTTCTGACGGAGGTCAGCCCCAGCATTTT CASSSDGGQPQHF
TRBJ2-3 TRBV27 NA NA TGTGCCAGCAGTTTATCGACTAGTAGGGATACGCAGTATTTT CASSLSTSRDTQYF
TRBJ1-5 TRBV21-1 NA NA TGTGCCAGCAGCAAAAGGGACAGGGATCAGCCCCAGCATTTT CASSKRDRDQPQHF
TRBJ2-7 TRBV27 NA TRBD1 TGTGCCAGCAGTTTGGGACAGGGAAGTTACTACGAGCAGTACTTC CASSLGQGSYYEQYF
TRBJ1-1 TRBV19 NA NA TGTGCCAGTAGTACCGCGATGAACACTGAAGCTTTCTTT CASSTAMNTEAFF
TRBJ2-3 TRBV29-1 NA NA TGCAGCTCCCGACAGGCAGATACGCAGTATTTT CSSRQADTQYF
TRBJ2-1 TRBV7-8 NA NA TGTGCCAGCAGTCGGGGAGACAATGAGCAGTTCTTC CASSRGDNEQFF
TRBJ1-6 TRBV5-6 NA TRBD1 TGTGCCAGCAGGAGGGGACAGATTAATTCACCCCTCCACTTT CASRRGQINSPLHF
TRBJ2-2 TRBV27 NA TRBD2 TGTGCCAGCAGACCGACTAGCGGGAGAAGGTACACCGGGGAGCTGTTTTTT CASRPTSGRRYTGELFF
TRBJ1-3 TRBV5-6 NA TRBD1 TGTGCCAGCAGCTCGACAGGGGACTCTGGAAACACCATATATTTT CASSSTGDSGNTIYF
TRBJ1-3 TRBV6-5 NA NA TGTGCCAGCAAGAGCCCTGGAAACACCATATATTTT CASKSPGNTIYF
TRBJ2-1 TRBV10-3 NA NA TGTGCCATCAGTGACCCTCCGGGACTCTCCTACAATGAGCAGTTCTTC CAISDPPGLSYNEQFF
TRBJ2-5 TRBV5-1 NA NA TGCGCCAGCAGCTTGGTGGGCGGGCCCCGGAGGCCTTACTTC CASSLVGGPRRPYF
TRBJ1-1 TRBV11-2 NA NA TGTGCCAGCAGCTTGCGGTGGGACACTGAAGCTTTCTTT CASSLRWDTEAFF
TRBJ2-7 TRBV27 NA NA TGTGCCATCCATTGGCGGGATGACTACGAGCAGTACTTC CAIHWRDDYEQYF
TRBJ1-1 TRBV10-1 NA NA TGCGCCAGCAGTGACAGCGGGGGACTATCGAACACTGAAGCTTTCTTT CASSDSGGLSNTEAFF
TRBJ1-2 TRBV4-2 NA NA TGTGCCAGCAGCCAAGAAGTGGCCTCAGGAGGGCCCGCTAACTATGGCTACACCTTC CASSQEVASGGPANYGYTF
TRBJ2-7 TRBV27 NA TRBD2 TGTGCCAGCACTTTATTCCCGGGAGGGGCCCCCTACGAGCAGTACTTC CASTLFPGGAPYEQYF